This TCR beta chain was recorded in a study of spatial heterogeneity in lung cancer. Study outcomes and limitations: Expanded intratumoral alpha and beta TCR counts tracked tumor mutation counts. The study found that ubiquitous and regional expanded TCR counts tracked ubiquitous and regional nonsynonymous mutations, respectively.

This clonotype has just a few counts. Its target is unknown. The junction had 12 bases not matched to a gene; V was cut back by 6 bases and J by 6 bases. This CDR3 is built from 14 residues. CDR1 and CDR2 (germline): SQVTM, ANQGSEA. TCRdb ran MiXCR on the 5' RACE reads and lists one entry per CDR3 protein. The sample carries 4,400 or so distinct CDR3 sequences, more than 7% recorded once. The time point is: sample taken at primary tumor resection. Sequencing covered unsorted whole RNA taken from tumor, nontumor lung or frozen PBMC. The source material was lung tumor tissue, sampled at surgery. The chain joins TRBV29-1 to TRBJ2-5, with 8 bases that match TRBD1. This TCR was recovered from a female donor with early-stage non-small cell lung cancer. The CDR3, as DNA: TGCAGCGTCAGGGACAGGTCTAGGGGGAAGACCCAGTACTTC. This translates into CSVRDRSRGKTQYF.